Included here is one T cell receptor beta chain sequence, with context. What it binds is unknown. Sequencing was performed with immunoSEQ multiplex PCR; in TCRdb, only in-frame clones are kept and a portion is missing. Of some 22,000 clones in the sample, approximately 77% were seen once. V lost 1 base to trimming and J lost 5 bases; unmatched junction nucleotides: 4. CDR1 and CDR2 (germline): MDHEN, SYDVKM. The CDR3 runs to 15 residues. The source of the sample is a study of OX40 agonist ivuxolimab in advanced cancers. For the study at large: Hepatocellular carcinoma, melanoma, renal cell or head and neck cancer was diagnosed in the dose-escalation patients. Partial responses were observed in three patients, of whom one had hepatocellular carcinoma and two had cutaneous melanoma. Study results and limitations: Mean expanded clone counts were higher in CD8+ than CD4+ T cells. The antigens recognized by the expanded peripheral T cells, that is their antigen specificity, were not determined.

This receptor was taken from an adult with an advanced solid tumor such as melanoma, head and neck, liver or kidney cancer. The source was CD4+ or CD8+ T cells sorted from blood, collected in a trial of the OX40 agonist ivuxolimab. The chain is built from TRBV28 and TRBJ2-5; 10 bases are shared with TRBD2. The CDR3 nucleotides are TGTGCCAGCAGTTTATTAGGAGCGGGGGGGGAGACCCAGTACTTC. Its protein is CASSLLGAGGETQYF.